Sequencing of this T cell receptor (beta chain) was carried out in a study of early T cells in non-severe SARS-CoV-2 infection. Findings and caveats of the study: VDJdb-based annotation leaned toward anti-spike CD8 responses and missed private and CD4 specificities.

This clonotype was counted at least ten times. The antigen is undetermined. This CDR3 contains 13 residues. The V end lost 4 bases, the J end lost 11 bases, and 15 bases lay between the germline ends. CDR1 is LGHDT, CDR2 YNNKEL, per germline (reference sequence). Unique molecular identifiers were affixed to single, distinct cDNA molecules. TCRdb re-analysed the 5' RACE reads in MiXCR, keeping a single row per CDR3 protein. The sample has 30,000 to 40,000 distinct CDR3 sequences; around 4.6% are singletons. The TCR sequence derives from an adult who was a healthcare worker with PCR-confirmed SARS-CoV-2 infection or an uninfected control (not recorded which). This sequence joins TRBV3-1 and TRBJ2-4, with D perhaps TRBD1 (6 bases). What was sequenced was whole blood. The CDR3 DNA follows: TGTGCCAGCAGCCGCACCGACAGGTCTTTTCAGTACTTC. Protein product: CASSRTDRSFQYF.